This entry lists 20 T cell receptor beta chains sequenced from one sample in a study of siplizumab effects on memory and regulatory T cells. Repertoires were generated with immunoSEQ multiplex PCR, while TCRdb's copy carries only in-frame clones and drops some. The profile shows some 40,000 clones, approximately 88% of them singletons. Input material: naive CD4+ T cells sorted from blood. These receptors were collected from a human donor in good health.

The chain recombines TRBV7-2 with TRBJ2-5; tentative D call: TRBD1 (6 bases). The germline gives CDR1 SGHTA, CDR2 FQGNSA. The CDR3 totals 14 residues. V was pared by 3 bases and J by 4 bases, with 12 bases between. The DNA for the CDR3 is TGTGCCAGCAGCTTCCTTCCAGGGGTAGAGACCCAGTACTTC. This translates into CASSFLPGVETQYF.

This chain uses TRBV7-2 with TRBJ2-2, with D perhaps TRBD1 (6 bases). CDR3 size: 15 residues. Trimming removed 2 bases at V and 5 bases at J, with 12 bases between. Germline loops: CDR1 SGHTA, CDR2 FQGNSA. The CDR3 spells CASSLQGKRTGELFF. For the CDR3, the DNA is TGTGCCAGCAGCTTACAGGGGAAGAGAACCGGGGAGCTGTTTTTT.

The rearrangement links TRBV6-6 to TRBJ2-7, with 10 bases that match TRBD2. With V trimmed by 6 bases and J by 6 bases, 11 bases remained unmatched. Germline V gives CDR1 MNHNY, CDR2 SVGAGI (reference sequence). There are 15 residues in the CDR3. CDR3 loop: CASRRQGAGGFEQYF. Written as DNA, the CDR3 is TGTGCCAGCAGGAGACAGGGAGCGGGAGGGTTCGAGCAGTACTTC.

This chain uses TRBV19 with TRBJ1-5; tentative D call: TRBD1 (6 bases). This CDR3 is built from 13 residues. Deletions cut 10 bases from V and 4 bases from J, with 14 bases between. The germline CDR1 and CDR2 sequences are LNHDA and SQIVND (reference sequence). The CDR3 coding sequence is TGTGCCAACTCCGGGACACCAAATCAGCCCCAGCATTTT. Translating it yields CANSGTPNQPQHF.

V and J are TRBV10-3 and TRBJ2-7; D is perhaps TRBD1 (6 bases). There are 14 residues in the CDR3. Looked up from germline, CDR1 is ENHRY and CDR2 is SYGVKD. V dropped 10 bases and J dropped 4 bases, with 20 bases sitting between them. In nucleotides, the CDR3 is TGTGCCACCATCGAACCACAGGGTGGTTACGAGCAGTACTTC. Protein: CATIEPQGGYEQYF.

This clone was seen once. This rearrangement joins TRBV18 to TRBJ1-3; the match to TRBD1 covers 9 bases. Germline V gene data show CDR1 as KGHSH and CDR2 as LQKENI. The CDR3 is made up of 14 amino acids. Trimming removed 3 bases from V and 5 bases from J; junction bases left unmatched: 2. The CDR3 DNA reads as TGTGCCAGCTCACCTGGGACAGGGAGAAACACCATATATTTT. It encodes CASSPGTGRNTIYF.

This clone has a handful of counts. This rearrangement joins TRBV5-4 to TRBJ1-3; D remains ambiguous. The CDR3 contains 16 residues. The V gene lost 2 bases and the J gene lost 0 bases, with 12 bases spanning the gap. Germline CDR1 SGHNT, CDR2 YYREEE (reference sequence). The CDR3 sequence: CASSFGLPSSGNTIYF. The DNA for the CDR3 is TGTGCCAGCAGCTTTGGACTTCCGAGCTCTGGAAACACCATATATTTT.

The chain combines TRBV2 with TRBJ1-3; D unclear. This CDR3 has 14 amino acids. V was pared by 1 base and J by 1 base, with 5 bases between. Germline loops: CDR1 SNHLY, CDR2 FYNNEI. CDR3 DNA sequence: TGTGCCAGCAGTGAAGTGGGTTCTGGAAACACCATATATTTT. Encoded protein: CASSEVGSGNTIYF. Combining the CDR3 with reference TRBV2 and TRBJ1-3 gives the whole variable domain EPEVTQTPSHQVTQMGQEVILRCVPISNHLYFYWYRQILGQKVEFLVSFYNNEISEKSEIFDDQFSVERPDGSNFTLKIRSTKLEDSAMYFCASSEVGSGNTIYFGEGSWLTVV.

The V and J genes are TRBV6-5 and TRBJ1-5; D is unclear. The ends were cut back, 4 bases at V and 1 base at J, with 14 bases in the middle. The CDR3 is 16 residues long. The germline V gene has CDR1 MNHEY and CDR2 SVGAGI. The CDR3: CASSSVGRESNQPQHF. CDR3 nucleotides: TGTGCCAGCAGTTCCGTGGGTAGGGAAAGCAATCAGCCCCAGCATTTT.

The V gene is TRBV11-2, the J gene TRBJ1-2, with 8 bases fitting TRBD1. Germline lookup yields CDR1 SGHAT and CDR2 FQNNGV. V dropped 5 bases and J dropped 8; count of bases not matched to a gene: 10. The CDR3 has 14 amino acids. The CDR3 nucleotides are TGTGCCAGCAGCCCCCGGGACAGGAGGCCGGGCTACACCTTC. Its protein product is CASSPRDRRPGYTF.

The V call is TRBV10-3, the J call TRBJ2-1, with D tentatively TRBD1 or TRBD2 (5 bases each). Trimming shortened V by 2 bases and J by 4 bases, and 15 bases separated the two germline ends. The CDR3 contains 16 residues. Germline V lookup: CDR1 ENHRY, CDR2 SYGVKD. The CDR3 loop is CAISENQRGLYNEQFF. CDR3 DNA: TGTGCCATCAGTGAGAATCAGAGGGGATTATACAATGAGCAGTTCTTC.

CDR3: CASSALPGDPYGYTF. For the CDR3, the DNA is TGTGCCAGCAGCGCGCTCCCCGGAGACCCCTATGGCTACACCTTC. J is TRBJ1-2 and V is TRBV9; no clear D. The CDR3 loop spans 15 amino acids. Germline values: CDR1 SGDLS, CDR2 YYNGEE. V dropped 3 bases and J dropped 4 bases, with 16 bases sitting between them. Based on the CDR3 plus reference TRBV9 and TRBJ1-2, the full variable domain is DSGVTQTPKHLITATGQRVTLRCSPRSGDLSVYWYQQSLDQGLQFLIQYYNGEERAKGNILERFSAQQFPDLHSELNLSSLELGDSALYFCASSALPGDPYGYTFGSGTRLTVV.

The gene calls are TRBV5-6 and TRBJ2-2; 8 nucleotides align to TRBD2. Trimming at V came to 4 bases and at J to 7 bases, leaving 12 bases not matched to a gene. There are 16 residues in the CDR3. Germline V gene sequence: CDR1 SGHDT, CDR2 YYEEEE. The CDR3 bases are TGTGCCAGCAGCCCACGAGGTAGCGGGGTGCACGGGGAGCTGTTTTTT. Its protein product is CASSPRGSGVHGELFF.

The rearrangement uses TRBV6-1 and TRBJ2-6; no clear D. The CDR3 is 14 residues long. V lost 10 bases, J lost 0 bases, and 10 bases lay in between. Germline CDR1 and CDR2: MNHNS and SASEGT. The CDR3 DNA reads TGTGCCACCGACCAGCTCTCTGGGGCCAACGTCCTGACTTTC. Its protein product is CATDQLSGANVLTF.

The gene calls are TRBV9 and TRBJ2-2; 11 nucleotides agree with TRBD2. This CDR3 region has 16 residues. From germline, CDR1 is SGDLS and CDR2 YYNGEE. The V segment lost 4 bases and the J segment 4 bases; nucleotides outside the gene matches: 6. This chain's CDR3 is CASSSRLAGITGELFF. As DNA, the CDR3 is TGTGCCAGCAGCTCTCGACTAGCGGGAATCACCGGGGAGCTGTTTTTT.

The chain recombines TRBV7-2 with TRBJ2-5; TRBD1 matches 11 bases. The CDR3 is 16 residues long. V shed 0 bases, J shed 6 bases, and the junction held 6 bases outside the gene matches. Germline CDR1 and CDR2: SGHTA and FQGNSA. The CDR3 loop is CASSLAGQGARKTQYF. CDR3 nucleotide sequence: TGTGCCAGCAGCTTAGCAGGACAGGGGGCGCGGAAGACCCAGTACTTC.

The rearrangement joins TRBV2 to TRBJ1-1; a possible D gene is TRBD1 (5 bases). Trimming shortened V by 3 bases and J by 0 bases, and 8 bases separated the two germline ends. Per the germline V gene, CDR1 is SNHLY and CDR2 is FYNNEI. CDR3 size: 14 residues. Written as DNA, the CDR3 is TGTGCCAGCAGTGAGCAGGGACTGAACACTGAAGCTTTCTTT. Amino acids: CASSEQGLNTEAFF.

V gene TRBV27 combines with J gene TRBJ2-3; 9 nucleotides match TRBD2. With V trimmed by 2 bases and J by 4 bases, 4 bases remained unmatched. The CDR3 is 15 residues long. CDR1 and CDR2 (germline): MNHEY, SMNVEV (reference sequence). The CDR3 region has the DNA TGTGCCAGCAGTTTAGGGACTAGCTTTCCAGATACGCAGTATTTT. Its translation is CASSLGTSFPDTQYF.

CDR3 region: CASRSPPHLQYF. Here the CDR3 DNA reads TGCGCCAGCCGATCCCCCCCCCACCTCCAGTACTTC. The chain recombines TRBV10-1 with TRBJ2-7; no definite D call. The V end lost 8 bases, the J end lost 10 bases, and 18 bases lay between the germline ends. The CDR3 covers 12 residues. CDR1 and CDR2 from the germline V gene are WNHNN and SYGVQD (reference sequence).

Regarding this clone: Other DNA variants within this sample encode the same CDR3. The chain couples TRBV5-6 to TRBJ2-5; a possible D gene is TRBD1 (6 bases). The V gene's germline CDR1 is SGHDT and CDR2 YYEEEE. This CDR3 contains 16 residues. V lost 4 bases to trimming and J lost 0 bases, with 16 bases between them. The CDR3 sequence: CASSRRRTGYQETQYF. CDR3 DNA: TGTGCCAGCAGCCGACGGAGAACAGGGTACCAAGAGACCCAGTACTTC.